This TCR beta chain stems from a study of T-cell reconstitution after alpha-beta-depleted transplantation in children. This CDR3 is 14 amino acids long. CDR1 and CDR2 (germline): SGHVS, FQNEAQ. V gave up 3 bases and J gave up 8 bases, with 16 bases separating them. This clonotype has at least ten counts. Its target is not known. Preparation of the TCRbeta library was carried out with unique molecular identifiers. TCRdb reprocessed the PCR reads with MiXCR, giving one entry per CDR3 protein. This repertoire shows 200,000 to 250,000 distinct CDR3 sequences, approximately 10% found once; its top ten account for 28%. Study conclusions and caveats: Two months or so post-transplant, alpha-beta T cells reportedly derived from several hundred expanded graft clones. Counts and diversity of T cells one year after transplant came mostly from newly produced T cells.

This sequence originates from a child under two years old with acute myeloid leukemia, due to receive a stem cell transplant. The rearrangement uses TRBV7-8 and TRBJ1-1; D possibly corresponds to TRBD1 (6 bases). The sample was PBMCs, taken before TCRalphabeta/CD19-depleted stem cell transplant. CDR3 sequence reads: CASSFGASGAEAFF. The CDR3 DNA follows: TGTGCCAGCAGCTTTGGGGCATCGGGGGCGGAAGCTTTCTTT.